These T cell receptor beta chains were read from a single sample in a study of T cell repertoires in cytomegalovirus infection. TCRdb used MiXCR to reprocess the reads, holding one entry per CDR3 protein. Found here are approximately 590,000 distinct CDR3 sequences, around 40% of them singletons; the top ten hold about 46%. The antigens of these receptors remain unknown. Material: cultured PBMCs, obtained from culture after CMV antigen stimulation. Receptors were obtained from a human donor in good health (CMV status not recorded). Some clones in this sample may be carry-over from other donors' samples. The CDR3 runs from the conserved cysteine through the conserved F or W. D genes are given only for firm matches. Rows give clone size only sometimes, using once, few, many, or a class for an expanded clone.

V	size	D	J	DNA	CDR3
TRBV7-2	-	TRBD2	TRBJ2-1	TGTGCCAGCACCCACCCGGGGACTAGCAACAATGAGCAGTTCTTC	CASTHPGTSNNEQFF
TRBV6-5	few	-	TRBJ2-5	TGTGCCAGCAGTTACTCGATGGCGGGACGGCCGAAAGAGACCCAGTACTTC	CASSYSMAGRPKETQYF
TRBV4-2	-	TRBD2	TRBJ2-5	TGTGCCAGCAGCCCGGGGACTAGCGGGGGAGACCAAGAGACCCAGTACTTC	CASSPGTSGGDQETQYF
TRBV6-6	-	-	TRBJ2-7	TGTGCCAGCAGTTACGATAGGCGTTCCTACGAGCAGTACTTC	CASSYDRRSYEQYF
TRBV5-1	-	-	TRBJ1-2	TGCGCCAGCAGCCTCGGCGTCGACGAGAGCTTAGGCTACACCTTC	CASSLGVDESLGYTF
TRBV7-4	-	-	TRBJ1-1	TGTGCCAGCAGCTCCAGGGACGACTGGGGGACTGAAGCTTTCTTT	CASSSRDDWGTEAFF
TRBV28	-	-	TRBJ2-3	TGTGCCAGCAGTACGACGGGGGTGGCAGATACGCAGTATTTT	CASSTTGVADTQYF
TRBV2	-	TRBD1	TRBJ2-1	TGTGCCAGCAGGTACGACAGGGAAACTTACAATGAGCAGTTCTTC	CASRYDRETYNEQFF
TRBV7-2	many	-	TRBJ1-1	TGTGCCAGCAGCCGGGGACGGTTTAGTAACCCAGCTTTCTTT	CASSRGRFSNPAFF
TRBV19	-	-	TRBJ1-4	TGTGCCAGTACCCCGGGCGGGGGGCGTAGTGAAAAACTGTTTTTT	CASTPGGGRSEKLFF
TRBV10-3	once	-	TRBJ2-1	TGTGCCATCAGTGAAGGCAATGAGCAGTTCTTC	CAISEGNEQFF
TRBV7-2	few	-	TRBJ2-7	TGTGCCAGCAGCCCTTACGACAGGGAGGGGGAGCAGTACTTC	CASSPYDREGEQYF
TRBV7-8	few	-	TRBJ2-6	TGTGCCAGCAGCTTAAGAAGGAGCTCTGGGGCCAACGTCCTGACTTTC	CASSLRRSSGANVLTF
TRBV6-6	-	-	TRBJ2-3	TGTGCCAGCAGCCGACTCGGACTATATAGGGGAGATACGCAGTATTTT	CASSRLGLYRGDTQYF
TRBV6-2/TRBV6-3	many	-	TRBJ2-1	TGTGCCAGCAGCCCGTTCCCCTCCTACAATGAGCAGTTCTTC	CASSPFPSYNEQFF
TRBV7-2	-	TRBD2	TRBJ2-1	TGTGCCAGCAGCTTGGTTCCGGGGGGGCTAGCGGGGGGGGCGGAGTACAATGAGCAGTTCTTC	CASSLVPGGLAGGAEYNEQFF
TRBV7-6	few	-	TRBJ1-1	TGTGCCAGCAGAGTAGGACCGAACACTGAAGCTTTCTTT	CASRVGPNTEAFF
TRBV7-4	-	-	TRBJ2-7	TGTGCCAGCAGCTCAACTGACTCCCCCTCCTACGAGCAGTACTTC	CASSSTDSPSYEQYF
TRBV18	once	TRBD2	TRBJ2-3	TGTGCCAGCTCACCAGTAGCGGGGGCACAAGATACGCAGTATTTT	CASSPVAGAQDTQYF
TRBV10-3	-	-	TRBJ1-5	TGTGCCATCAGTGTAGAACCCAATCAGCCCCAGCATTTT	CAISVEPNQPQHF
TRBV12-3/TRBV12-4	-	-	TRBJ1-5	TGTGCCAGCAGTTTGCGCGGGGGGGGCGGAGATCAGCCCCAGCATTTT	CASSLRGGGGDQPQHF
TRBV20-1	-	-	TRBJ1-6	TGCAGTGCTAGAGATGTAGGACAGTTGGGGCCCCTCCACTTT	CSARDVGQLGPLHF
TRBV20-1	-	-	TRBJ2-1	TGCAGTGCTAGTCCACGGTGGGTTTACGAGCAGTTCTTC	CSASPRWVYEQFF
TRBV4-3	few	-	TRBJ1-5	TGCGCCAGCAGCCAAGATATCGGACGGTATAGCAATCAGCCCCAGCATTTT	CASSQDIGRYSNQPQHF
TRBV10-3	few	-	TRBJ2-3	TGTGCCATCAGTGAGTCCCCGGACTCCATGGGTACGCAGTATTTT	CAISESPDSMGTQYF
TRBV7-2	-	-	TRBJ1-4	TGTGCCAGCAGCGGAAGCACAGGGATGGGAGAAAAACTGTTTTTT	CASSGSTGMGEKLFF
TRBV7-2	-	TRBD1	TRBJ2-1	TGTGCCAGCAGGTTAATCCCGGGACAGGGGTGGAATGAGCAGTTCTTC	CASRLIPGQGWNEQFF
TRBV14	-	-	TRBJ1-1	TGTGCCAGCAGCCAAGACATCGTGGACACTGAAGCTTTCTTT	CASSQDIVDTEAFF
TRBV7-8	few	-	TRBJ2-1	TGTGCCAGCAGCAGAAGAGCAGGGGGGGATTACAATGAGCAGTTCTTC	CASSRRAGGDYNEQFF
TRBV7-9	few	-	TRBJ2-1	TGTGCCAGCAGCCCTCGGGGCCTACCGGACAATGAGCAGTTCTTC	CASSPRGLPDNEQFF
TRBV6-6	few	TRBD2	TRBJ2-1	TGTGCCAGCAGTTCGCGGGGACCGGGGGGGAACAATGAGCAGTTCTTC	CASSSRGPGGNNEQFF
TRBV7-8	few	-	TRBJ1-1	TGTGCCAGCAGCTCCCTCAGCTCAAGGGACACTGAAGCTTTCTTT	CASSSLSSRDTEAFF
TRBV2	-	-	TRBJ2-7	TGTGCCAGCATGAGCCTTTCCTACGAGCAGTACTTC	CASMSLSYEQYF
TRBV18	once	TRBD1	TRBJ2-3	TGTGCCAGCTCACCAGGACAGGGCATCCATACGCAGTATTTT	CASSPGQGIHTQYF
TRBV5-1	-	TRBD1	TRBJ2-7	TGCGCCAGCAGCGGGGGACAGACATCCACCTACGAGCAGTACTTC	CASSGGQTSTYEQYF
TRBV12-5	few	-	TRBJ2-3	TGTGCTAGTGGTTTGGGCATCGCCATTACAGGGTCAGATACGCAGTATTTT	CASGLGIAITGSDTQYF
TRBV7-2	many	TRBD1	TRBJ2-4	TGTGCCAGCAGCCCGAACAGGGGTGACATTCAGTACTTC	CASSPNRGDIQYF
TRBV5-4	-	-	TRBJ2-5	TGTGCCAGCAGCTTTAATGGGGACGCCATCCAAGAGACCCAGTACTTC	CASSFNGDAIQETQYF
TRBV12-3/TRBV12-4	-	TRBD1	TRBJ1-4	TGTGCCAGCCGAAAGACAGGGGGCAATGAAAAACTGTTTTTT	CASRKTGGNEKLFF
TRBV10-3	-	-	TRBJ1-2	TGTGCCATCAGTGGGGGATCGCGAACAGGGACGCTCTATGGCTACACCTTC	CAISGGSRTGTLYGYTF
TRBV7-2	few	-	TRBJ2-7	TGTGCCAGCAGCTCAAGGACCCTCTCCTACGAGCAGTACTTC	CASSSRTLSYEQYF
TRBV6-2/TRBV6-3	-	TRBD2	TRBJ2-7	TGTGCCAGCAGGACGGTAGCGGGAGGAAAGCAGTACTTC	CASRTVAGGKQYF
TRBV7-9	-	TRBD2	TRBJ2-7	TGTGCCAGCAGTACATTAGCGGGATATTACGGGTACGAGCAGTACTTC	CASSTLAGYYGYEQYF
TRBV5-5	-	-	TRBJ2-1	TGTGCCAGCAGCTTGGTCCCCGCCATAGATGAGCAGTTCTTC	CASSLVPAIDEQFF
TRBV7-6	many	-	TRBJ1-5	TGTGCCAGCAGCCGGACCCCTCAGGCGCAGCCCCAGCATTTT	CASSRTPQAQPQHF
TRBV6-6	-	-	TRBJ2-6	TGTGCCAGCAGTACTGACAGGTTCCTCTCTGGGGCCAACGTCCTGACTTTC	CASSTDRFLSGANVLTF